This T cell receptor beta chain is drawn from a study of T cells in women clearing cervical HPV infection. Points on this clone: The DNA ends 3 residues before the CDR3 does, and the rest of the CDR3 is filled in from the germline J gene.

The CDR3 covers 14 residues. V was clipped by 3 bases and J by 8 bases; unmatched bases: 6. Germline-derived CDR1 and CDR2 are LNHDA and SQIVND (reference sequence). Some clones are missing from TCRdb's copy, which holds only in-frame ones; the method was immunoSEQ multiplex PCR. The table for this sample gives some 37,000 clones. This TCR was recovered from a woman aged 18 to 75 with a cervical HPV16 infection that either progressed to CIN3+ or cleared (not recorded which). Sequenced input: blood buffy coat. The V and J genes are TRBV19 and TRBJ2-3; TRBD2 agrees at 9 bases. CDR3 sequence reads: CASSITPSGTTQYF. The covered CDR3 bases are TGTGCCAGTAGTATTACCCCTAGCGGGACTACG.